This note documents a single TCR beta chain sequence. Its cognate antigen has yet to be identified. It has no much larger one-base neighbor in the sample; base qualities were not kept. V gives up 1 base and J gives up 9 bases, and the segment between their germline ends measures 16 bases. CDR1 is given as MGHRA and CDR2 as YSYEKL, both from the germline V gene. The cysteine opens and the phenylalanine closes a CDR3 of 15 amino acids. Of all the DNA, just the CDR3 is kept, 45 bases in frame from base 1. TCRbeta CDR3 regions were amplified from genomic DNA by means of the immunoSEQ Assay, a bias-controlled multiplex PCR. On the study's bioinformatics: Within the assay, amplification of reference gene primers was used to estimate how many nucleated cells each sample contained. To quantify the absolute abundance of each unique TCRbeta CDR3 rearrangement, sequence reads were collapsed and filtered. Productive Simpson clonality was computed per sample as the square root of Simpson's diversity index over productive rearrangements. This immuneACCESS table, as held by TCRdb, lists in-frame sequences with V and J called but not all clones. Of the missing ones, under half trace to an unresolved V gene in checked studies; the others have no known cause. V, J and clone size were drawn from that table, and D and trimming were deduced from the DNA. A total of 40,000 to 50,000 clones appear in this sample, about 90% of them only once. The ten largest clones take up approximately 15% of the sample.

These data come from a study of blood T cell repertoires in COVID-19 (dated by TCRdb to between 2020 and 2021). At the level of the whole study: Collaborator samples came from the United States, Italy and Spain and covered acute and convalescent phases of COVID-19. A de-identified subject ID, COVID-19 status, age in years and sex were almost always included in the sample metadata. The dataset comprised deeply sampled blood TCRbeta repertoires from subjects exposed to, actively infected with, or recovered from COVID-19. Where available, HLA class I and class II types were taken from metadata supplied by the sample provider and were not determined by assay-based typing. The material from the prospective study consisted of cDNA or gDNA derived from T cells, B-cell-depleted T cells, or PBMCs. The samples were drawn from two sources: the first 160 participants of the ongoing ImmuneRACE study, and 950 to 1,500 subjects contributed by 6 global collaborators. The repertoires were released in a freely available public database meant as a resource for research on the immune response to SARS-CoV-2. Study-wide conclusions, independent of this receptor: The quantity of clinical and demographic metadata differed by source and by participant and was supplied without curation.

The collaborating institutions used their own protocols to collect whole blood in K2EDTA tubes. For TCRbeta analysis, collaborators shipped samples in one of three forms: frozen whole blood, isolated PBMCs, or DNA extracted from either of those sample types. The rearrangement combines TRBV4-1 with TRBJ2-1; the D gene is perhaps TRBD2, from 6 matching bases. This clonotype was obtained from a human donor in a cohort sampled during active COVID-19. Sequencing was done on a sample of peripheral blood. The nucleotide sequence reads as follows: TGCGCCAGCAGCCAAGTTTTGGCGGGGACCATTGAGCAGTTCTTC. The translation is CASSQVLAGTIEQFF.